Given below is one T cell receptor beta chain in context. The antigen is unknown. TCRdb's copy holds only in-frame clones and misses some; the assay was immunoSEQ multiplex PCR. The repertoire includes 150,000 to 200,000 clones, almost 95% of them detected once, and 9.2% sits in the top ten. The data belong to a study of T cell responses to AZD1222 COVID-19 vaccine. Findings of the study overall: Two AZD1222 administrations were followed by greater Spike-specific TCR breadth and depth.

The trim removed 1 base at V and 5 bases at J, leaving 2 bases unmatched. Germline assignment: CDR1 MNHNS and CDR2 SASEGT. There are 15 residues in the CDR3. The sequence came from an adult in good health. The sample was peripheral blood, taken on day 0 of AZD1222 vaccination. The V call is TRBV6-1, the J call TRBJ2-2; 9 bases are shared with TRBD1. CDR3 residues: CASSEGQGGTGELFF. CDR3 DNA: TGTGCCAGCAGTGAAGGACAGGGGGGGACCGGGGAGCTGTTTTTT.